Described below is a single T cell receptor (beta chain) sequence and its context. Its specificity is unknown. The sample is drawn from a study of vaccination and CD4 T cells after COVID-19. Looking at the study overall: Convalescent individuals numbered four females and six males, two being Hispanic. A vaccine, either BNT162b2 or mRNA-1273, was given to participants in two doses.

The treatment denotes: approximately nine-day PBMC culture with coronavirus spike peptide pools or control peptides (ViraFEST assay). Once obtained from cultured CD4+ T cells, the DNA was sequenced using the Oncomine TCR Beta short-read assay. The authors extracted genomic DNA from cultured CD4+ T cells. MiXCR was run by TCRdb on the PCR reads, yielding one entry per CDR3 protein. The sample has about 19,000 distinct CDR3 sequences; around 41% are singletons. The receptor comes from a human donor with COVID-19. The sequenced sample consisted of cultured CD4+ T cells from blood.

In DNA form, the CDR3 reads TGTGCCAGCAGCCAAAGTACAGGGGGAGGTCTTGAAAAACTGTTTTTT. Amino acids: CASSQSTGGGLEKLFF. The chain joins TRBV4-2 to TRBJ1-4, with 8 bases fitting TRBD1. Germline loops: CDR1 LGHNA, CDR2 YNFKEQ. V lost 2 bases and J lost 7; bases outside the gene matches: 9. The CDR3 consists of 16 residues.